The sequence of this T cell receptor beta chain was determined in a study of yellow fever vaccine responses in identical twins. Of note for this clonotype: Antigen: not known.

Using its own MiXCR run on the RT-PCR reads, TCRdb lists one record per CDR3 protein. Of 4,000 to 5,000 distinct CDR3 sequences in the sample, roughly 90% are singletons; the top ten hold approximately 2%. General observations from the study: Reportedly, twins' vaccine T cell responses looked partly convergent and partly personalized.

V dropped 2 bases and J dropped 2 bases, with 11 bases sitting between them. Germline lookup yields CDR1 SGHAT and CDR2 FQNNGV. There are 15 residues in the CDR3. This TCR was sampled from a woman aged 18-30 years who received the yellow fever vaccine. V gene TRBV11-2 combines with J gene TRBJ2-3; a weak D match, TRBD2 (6 bases). The sequenced sample was T cells from blood (PBMCs), unsorted or a sorted subset (not recorded which), obtained before or after yellow fever vaccination (not recorded which). The CDR3 DNA sequence: TGTGCCAGCAGCTTACAGGCGGGGTCCACAGATACGCAGTATTTT. The encoded protein is CASSLQAGSTDTQYF.